The rows below give T cell receptor beta chains drawn from one sample of a study of beta chain features in type 1 diabetes. Libraries were prepared by immunoSEQ multiplex PCR; TCRdb keeps only in-frame clonotypes and omits some of them. The sample carries 450,000 or so clones, about 10% recorded once. The specimen sequenced was naive CD4+ T cells from blood. The source of these receptors is a young woman in good health. The CDR3 runs from the conserved cysteine through the conserved F or W. The D gene is left open where the match is weak. Expanded clones are given a class, and other clones once, few, many or no size at all.

cdr3_nt,cdr3_aa,d_call,j_call,clone_size,v_call
TGTGCCAGCAGCTTCTTAGCGGGAGGGCACGAGCAGTACTTC,CASSFLAGGHEQYF,TRBD2,TRBJ2-7,-,TRBV11-2
TGCGCCAGTCAGACTAGCACAGATACGCAGTATTTT,CASQTSTDTQYF,-,TRBJ2-3,-,TRBV5-1
TGCGCCAGCAAGGCGACAGGGACCTACAATGAGCAGTTCTTC,CASKATGTYNEQFF,TRBD1,TRBJ2-1,-,TRBV4-1
TGCAGTGCTGGACCTAGGGATACGCAGTATTTT,CSAGPRDTQYF,-,TRBJ2-3,-,TRBV20-1
TGTGCCAGCAGCCAAGAGACAGCCTCTGAAGCTTTCTTT,CASSQETASEAFF,-,TRBJ1-1,-,TRBV4-2
TGTGCCAGCAGCGCCAGACAGTGGTACCAAGAGACCCAGTACTTC,CASSARQWYQETQYF,-,TRBJ2-5,few,TRBV9
TGTGCCAGCAGCTTAGACCAATACAATGAGCAGTTCTTC,CASSLDQYNEQFF,-,TRBJ2-1,few,TRBV7-9
TGTGCCAGCAGCTTGAGCGGGGGAGTCACAGATACGCAGTATTTT,CASSLSGGVTDTQYF,TRBD2,TRBJ2-3,-,TRBV7-8
TGTGCCAGCTCCCCAATAGCGGGAGAAGCAGATACGCAGTATTTT,CASSPIAGEADTQYF,TRBD2,TRBJ2-3,few,TRBV18
TGTGCCAGCAGCCAAGATGGCCAGCGGCCCCAGCATTTT,CASSQDGQRPQHF,-,TRBJ1-5,few,TRBV4-2
TGTGCCACCAAGGGAATTCGCTACAATGAGCAGTTCTTC,CATKGIRYNEQFF,-,TRBJ2-1,many,TRBV15
TGTGCCAGCAGTTACATAGCCCGTTCCAACTATGGCTACACCTTC,CASSYIARSNYGYTF,-,TRBJ1-2,few,TRBV6-5
TGTGCCTGGGGTGACAGGGTCAACGAGCAGTACTTC,CAWGDRVNEQYF,TRBD1,TRBJ2-7,-,TRBV30
TGTGCCACCAGCGGCCCCCAGGGAGAAGGTGGCTACACCTTC,CATSGPQGEGGYTF,-,TRBJ1-2,few,TRBV15
TGTGCCAGCAGCCCTGACCTGATAGTTGGTACGCAGTATTTT,CASSPDLIVGTQYF,-,TRBJ2-3,-,TRBV13
TGTGCCAGCAAATACAGGGAGTACACCTTC,CASKYREYTF,-,TRBJ1-2,-,TRBV2
TGTGCCAGCAGCGTATCCCTCAACACAGATACGCAGTATTTT,CASSVSLNTDTQYF,-,TRBJ2-3,-,TRBV9
TGCAGCATACGGAGGGACATGTCAGATACGCAGTATTTT,CSIRRDMSDTQYF,-,TRBJ2-3,-,TRBV29-1
TGCAGTGCTAAGATGAACACTGAAGCTTTCTTT,CSAKMNTEAFF,-,TRBJ1-1,-,TRBV20-1
TGTGCCAGCAGCGTAGGACAGCTTCCCACTGAAGCTTTCTTT,CASSVGQLPTEAFF,-,TRBJ1-1,-,TRBV9
TGTGCCAGCAGTCTCGGCCACACCGGGGAGCTGTTTTTT,CASSLGHTGELFF,-,TRBJ2-2,few,TRBV7-6
TGTGCCTGGAGTGTAGAAAGAACTAGCGGGATCGCGGATACGCAGTATTTT,CAWSVERTSGIADTQYF,TRBD2,TRBJ2-3,many,TRBV30
TGTGCCAGCAACTCCCGACAGGGTGGCACAGATACGCAGTATTTT,CASNSRQGGTDTQYF,TRBD1,TRBJ2-3,-,TRBV27
TGTGCCAGCAGCCCAACGGGAGCTGGAGCAGATACGCAGTATTTT,CASSPTGAGADTQYF,-,TRBJ2-3,-,TRBV7-2
TGCAGCGCCGAGCAGGACCTGAACACTGAAGCTTTCTTT,CSAEQDLNTEAFF,-,TRBJ1-1,few,TRBV29-1
TGTGCCAGCAGCTTAGCGGGGCCCAAATACAATGAGCAGTTCTTC,CASSLAGPKYNEQFF,-,TRBJ2-1,-,TRBV7-2
TGTGCCAGCAGCCCCCTAGCGGGACATACCTCCGAGCAGTACTTC,CASSPLAGHTSEQYF,TRBD2,TRBJ2-7,few,TRBV9
TGTGCCTGGAGTCGAGGGATCAATCTCGGGCTGGGAAACACCATATATTTT,CAWSRGINLGLGNTIYF,-,TRBJ1-3,few,TRBV30